The following is a TCR beta chain sequence with its context. Its target antigen remains unknown. A much larger clonotype is one base distant, so this may be a read error. This entry belongs to a study of T cells in Graves' hyperthyroidism and ophthalmopathy (dated by TCRdb to between 2018 and 2021). Study-level background: Peripheral blood was sampled at the time of initial diagnosis, prior to any treatment. Prospective prediction of ophthalmopathy was tested in an independent validation cohort consisting of 18 to 20 hyperthyroidism patients and over 15 patients who later progressed to ophthalmopathy. In six Graves' hyperthyroidism patients, the study also compared T-cell repertoires from thyroid tissue with T-cell repertoires from blood. The paper reports TCR Vbeta CDR3 sequencing of 140 or so peripheral blood samples: over 40 ophthalmopathy, around 80 hyperthyroidism and approximately 17 progressor patients. After sampling, hyperthyroidism patients received methimazole starting at 30 mg daily, and ophthalmopathy patients received high-dose intravenous methylprednisolone. To identify distinguishing TCR V-J signatures, a discovery cohort of 90 to 100 patients was used, comprising 40 to 45 with Graves' ophthalmopathy and some 60 with stable Graves' hyperthyroidism. The roughly 91 discovery patients were randomly split 7:3 into training and test sets. Study-level results and caveats: In validation, the model predicted progression to ophthalmopathy a median of about 6.8 months before onset, with about 70% sensitivity and around 76% specificity. Sample size was not statistically predetermined, and investigators were not blinded to group allocation. Most expanded thyroid clonotypes (frequency above 0.001) were also found in blood, which suggests that blood repertoires may mirror thyroid immune responses. A 13 V-J signature model separated ophthalmopathy from stable hyperthyroidism, with around 91% sensitivity and approximately 81% specificity in cross-validation and 80%/75% in testing.

TCR beta CDR3 regions were amplified from RNA transcripts. For the first round of RT-PCR on the TCR CDR3, the HTBI primer set was used together with the Qiagen OneStep RT-PCR kit. Libraries were constructed in a second round of multiplex PCR, after which size selection and purification were carried out. The libraries were sequenced on an Illumina HiSeq2000 using paired-end 100 bp reads. On the study's bioinformatics: SOAPnuke was used to process the raw data, removing reads that contained adapters or uncalled bases, had a mean Phred below 15, or lacked an exact match to the constant primer or identifier. High-quality paired reads were merged using COPE v1.2.5, and each unique nucleotide sequence was defined as a clonotype. Clonotypes were aligned to IMGT TRBV, TRBD and TRBJ reference segments using MiTCR v1.1. The analysis was restricted to V-J combinations with a frequency above 0.0001, which together covered just over 98% of the repertoires. The TCS score was defined as F50 (clonal expansion) divided by E x V (chaos), with BLOSUM62-based TCRdist calculated between CDR3 peptides within each V-J. Welch's t-statistics and random forest reduced around 510 V-J features to 13, which were used in a naive Bayes classifier (R e1071). TCRdb redid the processing of the public reads, applying fastp at Q25 and MiXCR, and retained in-frame beta chains. For every CDR3 protein sequence, its rows merge into one entry that carries the most common genes and DNA. TCRdb's processing, not the authors', yielded these V and J calls. Present in this sample are roughly 420,000 distinct CDR3 sequences, approximately 14% of which were seen just once. Over 12% of the sample comes from the top ten.

The CDR1 and CDR2 encoded by the germline V gene are KGHSH and LQKENI. The CDR3 numbers 16 residues from cysteine through phenylalanine. Just CDR3 DNA is preserved here, 48 bases in frame from base 1. Stable Graves' hyperthyroidism was defined as no progression to ophthalmopathy during 18 months of follow-up. Hyperthyroidism patients were aged 18 to 65 years and newly diagnosed, with disease duration of less than 2 months. Any patient with an uncontrolled infection, another autoimmune disease, pregnancy or lactation was excluded. Diagnoses were based on clinical symptoms, serum thyroxine and TRAb, thyroid ultrasound and orbital computed tomography. PBMCs were isolated from approximately 10 ml of fresh peripheral blood by Ficoll-Paque density gradient centrifugation. Total RNA was extracted with Trizol reagent, and quality was checked on an Agilent 2100 Bioanalyzer.

Sequencing was carried out using blood. The sequence was obtained from a woman aged 18-30 years with Graves' hyperthyroidism. The chain joins TRBV18 to TRBJ2-1, and 10 junctional nucleotides match TRBD2. In nucleotides, the sequence is TGTGCCAGCACACCCGCCGGGACTAGCGCCTACAATGAGCAGTTCTTC. It translates to CASTPAGTSAYNEQFF.